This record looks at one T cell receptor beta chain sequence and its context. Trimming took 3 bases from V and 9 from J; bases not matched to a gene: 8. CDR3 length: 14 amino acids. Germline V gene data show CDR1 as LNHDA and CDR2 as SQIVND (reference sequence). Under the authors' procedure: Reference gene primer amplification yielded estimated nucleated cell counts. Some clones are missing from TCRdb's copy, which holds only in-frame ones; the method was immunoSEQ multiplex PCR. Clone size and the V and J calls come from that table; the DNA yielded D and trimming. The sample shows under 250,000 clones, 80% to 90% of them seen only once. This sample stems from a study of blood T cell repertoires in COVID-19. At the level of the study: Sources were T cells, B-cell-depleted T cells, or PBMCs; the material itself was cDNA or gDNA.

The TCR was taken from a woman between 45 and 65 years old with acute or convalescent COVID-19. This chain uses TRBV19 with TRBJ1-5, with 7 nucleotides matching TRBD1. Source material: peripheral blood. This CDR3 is CASSIRQGYRPQHF. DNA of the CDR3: TGTGCCAGTAGTATTCGACAGGGTTATCGGCCCCAGCATTTT.